This T cell receptor (beta chain) was identified during a study of T cell responses to AZD1222 COVID-19 vaccine. Study context: The study pooled second doses at about 4 or about 12 weeks.

Study-wide findings and caveats: Sampled repertoires all dated from after the peak T cell response. CD4 TCRs covered the whole spike, strongest at regions 160-218 and 743-854. Donors were mostly white British, more females; clonal diversity possibly underestimated.

Repertoires were generated with immunoSEQ multiplex PCR, while TCRdb's copy carries only in-frame clones and drops some. The sample holds about 150,000 clones; more than 85% are singletons and the top ten take around 2.3%. Looked up from germline, CDR1 is SGDLS and CDR2 is YYNGEE. This CDR3 comprises 12 residues. Trimming took off 4 bases at V and 5 bases at J, with 9 bases between the two ends. In regard to this clone: Its antigen is not known.

The J gene is TRBJ1-2, the V gene TRBV9, with no clear D. This specimen was peripheral blood, taken on day 0 of AZD1222 vaccination. The TCR comes from an adult in good health. The CDR3 DNA reads TGTGCCAGCAGCCCCCCAGGATATGGCTACACCTTC. Translating it yields CASSPPGYGYTF. The full variable domain, with the rest looked up from reference TRBV9 and TRBJ1-2, is DSGVTQTPKHLITATGQRVTLRCSPRSGDLSVYWYQQSLDQGLQFLIQYYNGEERAKGNILERFSAQQFPDLHSELNLSSLELGDSALYFCASSPPGYGYTFGSGTRLTVV.